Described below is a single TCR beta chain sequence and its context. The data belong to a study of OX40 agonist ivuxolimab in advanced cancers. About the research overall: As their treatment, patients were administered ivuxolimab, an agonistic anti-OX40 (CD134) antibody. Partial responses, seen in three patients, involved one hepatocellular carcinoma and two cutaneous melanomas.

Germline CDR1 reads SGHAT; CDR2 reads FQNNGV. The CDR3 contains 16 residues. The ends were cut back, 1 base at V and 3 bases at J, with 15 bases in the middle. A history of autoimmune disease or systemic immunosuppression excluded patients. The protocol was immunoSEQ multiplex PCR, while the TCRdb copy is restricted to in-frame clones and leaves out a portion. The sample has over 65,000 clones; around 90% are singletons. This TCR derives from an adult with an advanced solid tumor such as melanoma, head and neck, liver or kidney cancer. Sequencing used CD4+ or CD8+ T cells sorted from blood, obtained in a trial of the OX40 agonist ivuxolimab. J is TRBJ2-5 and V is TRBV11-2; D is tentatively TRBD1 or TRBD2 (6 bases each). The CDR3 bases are TGTGCCAGCAGCTTAGGGGTGAGGGGGGCAGAAGAGACCCAGTACTTC. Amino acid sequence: CASSLGVRGAEETQYF.